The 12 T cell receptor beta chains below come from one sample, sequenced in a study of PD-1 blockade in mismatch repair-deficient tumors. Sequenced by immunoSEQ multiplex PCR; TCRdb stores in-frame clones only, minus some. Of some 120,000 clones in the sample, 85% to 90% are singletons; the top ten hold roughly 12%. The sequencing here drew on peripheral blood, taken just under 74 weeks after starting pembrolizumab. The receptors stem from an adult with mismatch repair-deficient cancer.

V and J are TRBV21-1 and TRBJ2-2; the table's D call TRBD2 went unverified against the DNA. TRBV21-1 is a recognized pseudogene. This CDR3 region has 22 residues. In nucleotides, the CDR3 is TGTGCCAGCAGCAAAGCGGGGGGTGGGACAAGACTAGCGGTAGCGAACACCGGGGAGCTGTTTTTT. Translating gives CASSKAGGGTRLAVANTGELFF.

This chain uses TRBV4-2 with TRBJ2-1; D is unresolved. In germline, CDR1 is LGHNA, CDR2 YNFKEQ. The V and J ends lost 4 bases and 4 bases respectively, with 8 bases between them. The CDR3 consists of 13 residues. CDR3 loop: CASSLADYNEQFF. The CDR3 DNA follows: TGTGCCAGCAGCCTGGCGGATTACAATGAGCAGTTCTTC.

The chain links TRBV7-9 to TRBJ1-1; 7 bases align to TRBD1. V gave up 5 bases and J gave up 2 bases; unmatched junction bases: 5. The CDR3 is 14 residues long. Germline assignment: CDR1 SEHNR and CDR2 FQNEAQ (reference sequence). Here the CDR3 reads CASSPRTGNTEAFF. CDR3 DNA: TGTGCCAGCAGCCCTCGGACAGGCAACACTGAAGCTTTCTTT.

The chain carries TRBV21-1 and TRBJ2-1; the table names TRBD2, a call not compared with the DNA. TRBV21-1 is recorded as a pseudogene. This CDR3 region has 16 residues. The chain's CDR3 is CASSKVLGSSYNEQFF. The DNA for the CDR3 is TGTGCCAGCAGCAAAGTCCTAGGTAGCTCCTACAATGAGCAGTTCTTC.

CDR3 in DNA: TGTGCCAGCAGTCCGCAGACAGGGATCAATGAGCAGTTCTTC. Translation gives CASSPQTGINEQFF. The rearrangement uses TRBV6-5 and TRBJ2-1, with TRBD1 matching 7 bases. The length of the CDR3 is 14 residues. With 5 bases clipped from V and 6 bases from J, the junction kept 7 bases outside the gene matches. Germline V gene sequence: CDR1 MNHEY, CDR2 SVGAGI.

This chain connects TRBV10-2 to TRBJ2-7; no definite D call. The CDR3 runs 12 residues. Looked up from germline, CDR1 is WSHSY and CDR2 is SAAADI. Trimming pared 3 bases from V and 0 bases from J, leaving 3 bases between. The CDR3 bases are TGCGCCAGCAGTGACGACTCCTACGAGCAGTACTTC. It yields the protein CASSDDSYEQYF.

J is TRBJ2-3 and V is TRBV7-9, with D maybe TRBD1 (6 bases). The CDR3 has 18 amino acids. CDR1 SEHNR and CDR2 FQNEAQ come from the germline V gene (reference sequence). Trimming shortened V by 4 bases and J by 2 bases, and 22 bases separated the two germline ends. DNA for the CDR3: TGTGCCAGCAGCTCCCTGACAGGCTTGACCACATCCACAGATACGCAGTATTTT. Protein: CASSSLTGLTTSTDTQYF. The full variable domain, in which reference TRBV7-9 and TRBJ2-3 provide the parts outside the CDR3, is DTGVSQNPRHKITKRGQNVTFRCDPISEHNRLYWYRQTLGQGPEFLTYFQNEAQLEKSRLLSDRFSAERPKGSFSTLEIQRTEQGDSAMYLCASSSLTGLTTSTDTQYFGPGTRLTVL.

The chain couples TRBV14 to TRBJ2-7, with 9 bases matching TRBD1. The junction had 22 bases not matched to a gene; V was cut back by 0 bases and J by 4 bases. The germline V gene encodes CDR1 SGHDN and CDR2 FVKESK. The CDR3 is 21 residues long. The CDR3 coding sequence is TGTGCCAGCAGCCAAGAACGGGGACAGGGTAAAAAGGATCCAACAAAATACGAGCAGTACTTC. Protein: CASSQERGQGKKDPTKYEQYF.

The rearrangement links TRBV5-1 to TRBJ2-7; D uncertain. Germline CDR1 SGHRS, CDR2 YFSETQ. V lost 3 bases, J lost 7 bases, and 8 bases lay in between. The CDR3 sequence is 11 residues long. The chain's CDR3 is CASSSLQEQYF. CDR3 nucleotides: TGCGCCAGCAGCTCGCTACAGGAGCAGTACTTC.

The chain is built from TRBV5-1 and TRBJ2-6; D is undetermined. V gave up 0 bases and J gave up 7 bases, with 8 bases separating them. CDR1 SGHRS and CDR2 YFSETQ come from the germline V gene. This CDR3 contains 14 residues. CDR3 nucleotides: TGCGCCAGCAGCTTGGAGGTAGGAGCCAACGTCCTGACTTTC. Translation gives CASSLEVGANVLTF. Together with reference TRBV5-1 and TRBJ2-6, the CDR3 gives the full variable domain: KAGVTQTPRYLIKTRGQQVTLSCSPISGHRSVSWYQQTPGQGLQFLFEYFSETQRNKGNFPGRFSGRQFSNSRSEMNVSTLELGDSALYLCASSLEVGANVLTFGAGSRLTVL.

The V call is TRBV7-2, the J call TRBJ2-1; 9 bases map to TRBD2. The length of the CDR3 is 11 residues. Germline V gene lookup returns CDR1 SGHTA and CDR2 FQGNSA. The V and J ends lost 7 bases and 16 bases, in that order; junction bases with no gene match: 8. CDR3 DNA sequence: TGTGCCAGCATGTTCAGCGGGAGGTATTTCTTC. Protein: CASMFSGRYFF. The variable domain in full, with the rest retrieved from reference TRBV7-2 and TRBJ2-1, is GAGVSQSPSNKVTEKGKDVELRCDPISGHTALYWYRQSLGQGLEFLIYFQGNSAPDKSGLPSDRFSAERTGGSVSTLTIQRTQQEDSAVYLCASMFSGRYFFGPGTRLTVL.

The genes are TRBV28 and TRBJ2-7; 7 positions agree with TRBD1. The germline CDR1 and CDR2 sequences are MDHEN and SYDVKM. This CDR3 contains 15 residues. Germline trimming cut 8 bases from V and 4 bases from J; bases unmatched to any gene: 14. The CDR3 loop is CASRRRQGWGYEQYF. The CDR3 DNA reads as TGTGCCAGCCGCCGGCGACAGGGCTGGGGGTACGAGCAGTACTTC.